The 11 T cell receptor beta chains below were found in one sample sequenced in a study of shared clonotypes between healthy human individuals. Profiling relied on immunoSEQ multiplex PCR, and the TCRdb table lists in-frame clones only, not all of them. The repertoire consists of roughly 490,000 clones, with 79% occurring once and the leading ten covering more than 10%. Sequencing used PBMCs. The receptors were gathered from a woman aged 40 to 49 in good health. Some clones in this sample may be carry-over from other donors' samples.

This clone is a singleton in its sample. The gene calls are TRBV19 and TRBJ2-3; 9 nucleotides line up with TRBD2. Germline trimming cut 5 bases from V and 1 base from J; bases unmatched to any gene: 4. The CDR3 covers 15 residues. Germline V lookup: CDR1 LNHDA, CDR2 SQIVND (reference sequence). CDR3 loop: CASSELAGGTDTQYF. The CDR3, as DNA: TGTGCCAGTAGTGAATTAGCGGGGGGCACAGATACGCAGTATTTT.

This chain links TRBV29-1 with TRBJ2-4; weak D call: TRBD2 (6 bases). The length of the CDR3 is 14 residues. V was shortened by 3 bases and J by 3 bases, with 12 bases between the two germline ends. Germline V gene data show CDR1 as SQVTM and CDR2 as ANQGSEA. CDR3 in amino acids: CSVDGPGDKNIQYF. The CDR3, as DNA: TGCAGCGTTGACGGTCCGGGGGACAAAAACATTCAGTACTTC.

This clone was counted once. The J gene is TRBJ2-7, the V gene TRBV28; 7 bases map to TRBD1. V shed 11 bases, J shed 0 bases, and the junction held 4 bases outside the gene matches. The CDR3 runs to 12 residues. Germline CDR1 MDHEN, CDR2 SYDVKM. DNA for the CDR3: TGTGCCGCACGGGACAGCTCCTACGAGCAGTACTTC. Amino acids: CAARDSSYEQYF.

The J gene is TRBJ2-7, the V gene TRBV19; no definite D call. CDR3 size: 14 residues. V was trimmed by 5 bases and J by 0 bases, leaving 11 bases between them. The V gene's germline CDR1 is LNHDA and CDR2 SQIVND (reference sequence). CDR3 loop: CASSDTASSYEQYF. The CDR3 DNA reads TGTGCCAGTAGTGACACTGCTAGCTCCTACGAGCAGTACTTC.

J is TRBJ1-2 and V is TRBV9; D gene unclear. V lost 0 bases and J lost 4, with 13 bases in between. This CDR3 has 15 residues. CDR1 SGDLS and CDR2 YYNGEE come from the germline V gene. The CDR3 DNA reads as TGTGCCAGCAGCGTAGACCCCGGACGGCTCTATGGCTACACCTTC. Protein: CASSVDPGRLYGYTF.

The chain joins TRBV6-5 to TRBJ2-7; perhaps TRBD2 as D (5 bases). CDR1 is MNHEY and CDR2 is SVGAGI in the germline V gene. V was shortened by 10 bases and J by 5 bases, with 21 bases between the two germline ends. The CDR3 has 14 amino acids. CDR3 coding DNA: TGTGCCACCCGGGAATGGGGTGCCCAGAACGAGCAGTACTTC. Protein: CATREWGAQNEQYF.

This clone was seen a single time. The gene calls are TRBV5-1 and TRBJ1-1; D is ambiguous. The CDR3 consists of 14 residues. V lost 3 bases, J lost 2 bases, and 11 bases lay in between. The germline V gene has CDR1 SGHRS and CDR2 YFSETQ. The CDR3 spells CASSSLGPNTEAFF. The DNA of the CDR3 is TGCGCCAGCAGCTCCCTCGGCCCTAACACTGAAGCTTTCTTT.

The gene calls are TRBV30 and TRBJ2-2; TRBD2 aligns across 12 bases. Trimming removed 4 bases from V and 6 bases from J; junction bases left unmatched: 3. This CDR3 is built from 14 residues. Germline V lookup: CDR1 GTSNPN, CDR2 SVGIG (reference sequence). CDR3 nucleotide sequence: TGTGCCTGGACTAGCGGGAGGGCGCCCGGGGAGCTGTTTTTT. Protein sequence: CAWTSGRAPGELFF.

The V and J genes are TRBV5-1 and TRBJ2-7, with TRBD1 matching 8 bases. Germline CDR1 and CDR2: SGHRS and YFSETQ. The CDR3 loop spans 14 amino acids. Trimming at V came to 4 bases and at J to 3 bases, leaving 6 bases not matched to a gene. For the CDR3, the DNA is TGCGCCAGCAGCCTGAGGACAGGGAACTACGAGCAGTACTTC. Translated, it gives CASSLRTGNYEQYF.

There are many counts of this clone. This chain uses TRBV5-6 with TRBJ1-4; a possible D gene is TRBD1 (6 bases). The V gene's germline CDR1 is SGHDT and CDR2 YYEEEE. The CDR3 sequence is 15 residues long. The germline V and J ends were trimmed by 5 bases and 3 bases, with 14 bases remaining between them. Written as DNA, the CDR3 is TGTGCCAGCAGGTCTGCCGGGACATCTAATGAAAAACTGTTTTTT. It yields the protein CASRSAGTSNEKLFF.

The CDR3: CASSLDGGYNEQFF. The CDR3 DNA sequence: TGTGCCAGCAGCTTAGACGGGGGATACAATGAGCAGTTCTTC. V is TRBV7-6 and J is TRBJ2-1, with D possibly being TRBD2 (6 bases). V shed 1 base and J shed 4 bases, with 8 bases lying between them. Germline loops: CDR1 SGHVS, CDR2 FNYEAQ. CDR3 length equals 14 residues.